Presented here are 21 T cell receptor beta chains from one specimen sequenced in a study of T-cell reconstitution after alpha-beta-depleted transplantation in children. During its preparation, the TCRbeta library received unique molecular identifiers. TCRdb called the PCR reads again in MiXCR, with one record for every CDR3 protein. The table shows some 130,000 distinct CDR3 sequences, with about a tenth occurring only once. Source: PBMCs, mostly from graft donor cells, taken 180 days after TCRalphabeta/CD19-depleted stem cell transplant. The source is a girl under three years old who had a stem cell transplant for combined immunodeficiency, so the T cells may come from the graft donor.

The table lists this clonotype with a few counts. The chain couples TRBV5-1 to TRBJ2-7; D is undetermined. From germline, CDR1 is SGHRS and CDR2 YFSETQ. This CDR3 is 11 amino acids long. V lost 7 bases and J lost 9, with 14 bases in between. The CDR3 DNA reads TGCGCCAGCTCCGAGGAGTTGCTGCAGTACTTC. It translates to CASSEELLQYF.

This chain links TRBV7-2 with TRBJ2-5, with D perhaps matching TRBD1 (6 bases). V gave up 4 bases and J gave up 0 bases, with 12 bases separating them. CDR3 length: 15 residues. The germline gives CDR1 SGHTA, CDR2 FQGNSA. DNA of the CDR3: TGTGCCAGCAGCTACTGGACAGAGTACCAAGAGACCCAGTACTTC. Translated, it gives CASSYWTEYQETQYF.

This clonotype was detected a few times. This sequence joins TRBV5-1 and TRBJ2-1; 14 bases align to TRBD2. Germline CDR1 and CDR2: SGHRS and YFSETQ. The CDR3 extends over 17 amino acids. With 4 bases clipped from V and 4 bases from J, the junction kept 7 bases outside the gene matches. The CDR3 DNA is TGCGCCAGCAGCCCCGGACTAGCGGGAGGTATTTACAATGAGCAGTTCTTC. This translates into CASSPGLAGGIYNEQFF.

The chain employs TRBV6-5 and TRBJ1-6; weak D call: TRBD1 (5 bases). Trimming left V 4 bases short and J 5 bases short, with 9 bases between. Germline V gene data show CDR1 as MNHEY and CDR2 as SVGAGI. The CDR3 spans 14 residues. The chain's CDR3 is CASSFVQDNSPLHF. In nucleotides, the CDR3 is TGTGCCAGCAGTTTCGTACAGGATAATTCACCCCTCCACTTT.

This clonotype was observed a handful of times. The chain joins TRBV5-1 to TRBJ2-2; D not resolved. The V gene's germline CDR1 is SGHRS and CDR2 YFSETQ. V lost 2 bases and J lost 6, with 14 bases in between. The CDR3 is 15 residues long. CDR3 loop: CASSLRQGRAGELFF. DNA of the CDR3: TGCGCCAGCAGCTTAAGACAAGGACGGGCCGGGGAGCTGTTTTTT.

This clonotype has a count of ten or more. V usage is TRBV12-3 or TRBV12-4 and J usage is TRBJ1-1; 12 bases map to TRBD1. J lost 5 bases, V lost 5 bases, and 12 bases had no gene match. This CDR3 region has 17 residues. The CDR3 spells CASSPTRDRGRTTEAFF. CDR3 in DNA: TGTGCCAGCAGTCCCACTAGGGACAGGGGGCGAACGACTGAAGCTTTCTTT.

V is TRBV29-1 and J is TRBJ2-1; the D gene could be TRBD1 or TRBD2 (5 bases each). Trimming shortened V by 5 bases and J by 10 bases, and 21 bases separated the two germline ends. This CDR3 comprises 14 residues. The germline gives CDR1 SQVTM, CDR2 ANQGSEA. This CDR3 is CSVPVDKIRGEQFF. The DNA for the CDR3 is TGCAGCGTTCCCGTGGACAAGATTAGAGGGGAGCAGTTCTTC.

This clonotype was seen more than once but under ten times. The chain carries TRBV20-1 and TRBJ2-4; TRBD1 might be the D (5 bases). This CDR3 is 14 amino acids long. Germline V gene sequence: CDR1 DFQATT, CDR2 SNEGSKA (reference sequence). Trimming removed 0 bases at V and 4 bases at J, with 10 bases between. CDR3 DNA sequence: TGCAGTGCTAGAGATTTGGCAGGGAAAAACATTCAGTACTTC. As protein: CSARDLAGKNIQYF.

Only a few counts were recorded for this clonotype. The CDR3 loop reads CASGGRQYSYEQYF. The DNA of the CDR3 is TGTGCCAGCGGAGGCAGACAGTACTCCTACGAGCAGTACTTC. The chain couples TRBV12-3 or TRBV12-4 to TRBJ2-7; D may be TRBD1 or TRBD2 (5 bases each). CDR3 length: 14 amino acids. V lost 8 bases and J lost 0, with 14 bases in between.

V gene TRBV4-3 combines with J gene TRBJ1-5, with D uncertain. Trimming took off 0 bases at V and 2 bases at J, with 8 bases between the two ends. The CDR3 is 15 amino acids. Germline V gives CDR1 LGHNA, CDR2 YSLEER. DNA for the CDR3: TGCGCCAGCAGCCAAGATTCAAGGGGCAATCAGCCCCAGCATTTT. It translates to CASSQDSRGNQPQHF.

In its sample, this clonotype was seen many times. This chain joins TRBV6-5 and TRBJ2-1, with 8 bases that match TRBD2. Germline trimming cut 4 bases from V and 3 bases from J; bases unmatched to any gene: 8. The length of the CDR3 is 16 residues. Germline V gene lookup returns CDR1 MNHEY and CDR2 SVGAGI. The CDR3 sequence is CASSFDSGNIYNEQFF. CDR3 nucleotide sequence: TGTGCCAGCAGTTTCGATAGCGGGAACATCTACAATGAGCAGTTCTTC.

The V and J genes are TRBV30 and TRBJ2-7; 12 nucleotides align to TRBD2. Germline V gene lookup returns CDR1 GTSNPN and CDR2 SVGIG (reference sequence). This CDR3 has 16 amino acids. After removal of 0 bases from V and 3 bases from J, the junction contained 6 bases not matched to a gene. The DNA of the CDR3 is TGTGCCTGGAGTGTACCTCTAGCGGGAGGGTACTACGAGCAGTACTTC. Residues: CAWSVPLAGGYYEQYF.

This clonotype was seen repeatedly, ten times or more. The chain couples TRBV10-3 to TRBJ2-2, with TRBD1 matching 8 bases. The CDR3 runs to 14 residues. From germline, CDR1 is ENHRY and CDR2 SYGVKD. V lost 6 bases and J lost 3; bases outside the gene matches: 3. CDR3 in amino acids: CAIRSTGDTGELFF. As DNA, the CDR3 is TGTGCCATCAGATCGACAGGGGACACCGGGGAGCTGTTTTTT.

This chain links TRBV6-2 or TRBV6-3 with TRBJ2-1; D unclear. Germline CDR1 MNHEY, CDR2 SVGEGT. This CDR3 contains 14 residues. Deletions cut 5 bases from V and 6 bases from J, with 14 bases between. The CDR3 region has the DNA TGTGCCAGCAGTAGAACGGACGGTCTCAATGAGCAGTTCTTC. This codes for CASSRTDGLNEQFF.

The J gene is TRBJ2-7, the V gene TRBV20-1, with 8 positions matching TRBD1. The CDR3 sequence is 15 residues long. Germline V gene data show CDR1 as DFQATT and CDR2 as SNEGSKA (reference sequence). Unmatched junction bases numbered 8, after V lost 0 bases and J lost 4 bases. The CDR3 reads CSARDGDRLLYEQYF. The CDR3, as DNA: TGCAGTGCTAGAGATGGGGACAGGCTCTTGTACGAGCAGTACTTC.

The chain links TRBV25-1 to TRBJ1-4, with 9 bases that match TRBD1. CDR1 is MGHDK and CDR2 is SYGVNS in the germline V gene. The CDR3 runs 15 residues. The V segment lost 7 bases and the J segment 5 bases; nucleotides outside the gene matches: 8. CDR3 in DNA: TGTGCCAGCACCTCAACGGGGACAGGGAATGAAAAACTGTTTTTT. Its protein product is CASTSTGTGNEKLFF.

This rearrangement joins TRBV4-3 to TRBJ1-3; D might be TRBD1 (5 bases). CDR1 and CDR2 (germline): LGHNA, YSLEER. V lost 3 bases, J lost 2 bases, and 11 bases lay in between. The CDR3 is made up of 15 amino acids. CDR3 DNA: TGCGCCAGCAGCCAGAGAAGGGGAACTGGAAACACCATATATTTT. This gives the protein CASSQRRGTGNTIYF.

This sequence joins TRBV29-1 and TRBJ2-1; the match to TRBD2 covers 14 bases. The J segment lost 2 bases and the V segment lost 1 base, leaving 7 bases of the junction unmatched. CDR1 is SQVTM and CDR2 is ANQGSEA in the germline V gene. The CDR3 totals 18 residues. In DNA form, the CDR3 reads TGCAGCGTTGAAGCTGAAGGACTAGCGGGGGGAACCTACAATGAGCAGTTCTTC. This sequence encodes CSVEAEGLAGGTYNEQFF.

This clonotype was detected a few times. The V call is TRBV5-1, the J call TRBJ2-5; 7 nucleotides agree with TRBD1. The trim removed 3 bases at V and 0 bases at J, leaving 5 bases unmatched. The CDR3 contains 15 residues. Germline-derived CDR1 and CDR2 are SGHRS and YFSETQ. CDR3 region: CASSSWTGDQETQYF. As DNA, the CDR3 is TGCGCCAGCAGCTCATGGACAGGCGACCAAGAGACCCAGTACTTC.

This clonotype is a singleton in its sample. The CDR3 nucleotides read TGTGCCAGCAGAGTGGGCTCTCACAGCACAGATACGCAGTATTTT. Protein product: CASRVGSHSTDTQYF. The genes are TRBV21-1 and TRBJ2-3; TRBD2 was called by the table and not checked on the DNA. TRBV21-1 is a pseudogene locus. The length of the CDR3 is 15 residues.

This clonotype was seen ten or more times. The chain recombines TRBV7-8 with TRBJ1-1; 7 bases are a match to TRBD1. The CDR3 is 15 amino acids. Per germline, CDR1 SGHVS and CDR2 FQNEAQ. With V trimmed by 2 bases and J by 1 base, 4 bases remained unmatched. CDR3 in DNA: TGTGCCAGCAGCTTAATGGGGACAGAGAACACTGAAGCTTTCTTT. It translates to CASSLMGTENTEAFF.